The next 20 T cell receptor beta chains were all read from a single sample in a study of blood T cell repertoires in COVID-19. Profiling relied on immunoSEQ multiplex PCR, and the TCRdb table lists in-frame clones only, not all of them. The table has 85,000 to 95,000 clones, 89% seen once; the top ten hold approximately 5.2%. Sequenced input: peripheral blood. The receptor source for this set is an elderly woman with active COVID-19.

The J gene is TRBJ1-1, the V gene TRBV28, with 8 bases lining up with TRBD1. Germline-derived CDR1 and CDR2 are MDHEN and SYDVKM. The length of the CDR3 is 15 residues. V lost 5 bases and J lost 5; bases outside the gene matches: 10. The CDR3 DNA is TGTGCCAGCAGTCCCATGGGACAGGTTTCTACTGAAGCTTTCTTT. As protein: CASSPMGQVSTEAFF.

The chain employs TRBV4-1 and TRBJ2-6, with D uncertain. This CDR3 is 15 amino acids long. Per germline, CDR1 MGHRA and CDR2 YSYEKL. The V end was cut by 5 bases, the J end by 1 base, with 9 bases between. The CDR3 DNA reads as TGCGCCAGCAGCAACACAGAATCTGGGGCCAACGTCCTGACTTTC. Its translation: CASSNTESGANVLTF.

J is TRBJ1-2 and V is TRBV25-1, with TRBD1 as a possible D gene (6 bases). This CDR3 has 13 amino acids. V was cut by 7 bases and J by 2 bases, with 11 bases left in between. Germline V gene data show CDR1 as MGHDK and CDR2 as SYGVNS. The CDR3 DNA sequence: TGTGCCAGCAACAGGGCAGGGAACTATGGCTACACCTTC. It specifies CASNRAGNYGYTF.

This clone was detected once. V is TRBV25-1 and J is TRBJ1-5, with D hard to call. Per the germline V gene, CDR1 is MGHDK and CDR2 is SYGVNS. There are 14 residues in the CDR3. Between the trimmed V and J ends, which lost 3 bases and 9 bases, there was a span of 15 bases. The DNA for the CDR3 is TGTGCCAGCAGTGATTACCGGGAATTTGGGCCCCAGCATTTT. Residues: CASSDYREFGPQHF.

The rearrangement uses TRBV4-3 and TRBJ2-2; 10 positions match TRBD2. Trimming took 0 bases from V and 4 from J; bases not matched to a gene: 5. The CDR3 spans 17 residues. The V gene's germline CDR1 is LGHNA and CDR2 YSLEER. CDR3 in DNA: TGCGCCAGCAGCCAAGATCCCTCTAGCGGGAGCACCGGGGAGCTGTTTTTT. Amino acid sequence: CASSQDPSSGSTGELFF.

This rearrangement joins TRBV5-4 to TRBJ2-7; 11 bases agree with TRBD2. The CDR3 extends over 15 amino acids. V was clipped by 3 bases and J by 6 bases; unmatched bases: 8. Germline CDR1 reads SGHNT; CDR2 reads YYREEE (reference sequence). CDR3 amino acids: CASSWGRLAGGEQYF. In DNA, the CDR3 is TGTGCCAGCAGCTGGGGGCGGCTAGCGGGAGGCGAGCAGTACTTC.

V and J are TRBV6-5 and TRBJ1-2; TRBD1 matches 7 bases. CDR3 size: 13 residues. V trimming: 2 bases; J trimming: 3 bases; junction bases outside the gene matches: 0. CDR1 and CDR2 (germline): MNHEY, SVGAGI. CDR3 sequence: CASSYDRDYGYTF. Written as DNA, the CDR3 is TGTGCCAGCAGTTACGACAGGGACTATGGCTACACCTTC.

V and J are TRBV6-5 and TRBJ2-7; 7 bases align to TRBD2. The junction had 10 bases not matched to a gene; V was cut back by 11 bases and J by 6 bases. The germline V gene encodes CDR1 MNHEY and CDR2 SVGAGI. CDR3 size: 12 residues. DNA for the CDR3: TGTGCCGCGGGACTAATGCAGGGCGAGCAGTACTTC. The encoded protein is CAAGLMQGEQYF.

The rearrangement uses TRBV9 and TRBJ1-2; D uncertain. Trimming took off 2 bases at V and 7 bases at J, with 12 bases between the two ends. CDR1 is SGDLS, CDR2 YYNGEE, per germline. This CDR3 has 13 residues. The CDR3 sequence is CASSVDDRTGYTF. CDR3 in DNA: TGTGCCAGCAGCGTTGATGATAGAACTGGCTACACCTTC.

The rearrangement links TRBV9 to TRBJ2-1; 7 bases match TRBD1. Germline loops: CDR1 SGDLS, CDR2 YYNGEE. The CDR3 contains 16 residues. V lost 0 bases and J lost 2; bases outside the gene matches: 5. CDR3 loop: CASSVVGDRPYNEQFF. CDR3 DNA: TGTGCCAGCAGCGTAGTTGGGGACAGACCCTACAATGAGCAGTTCTTC.

This sequence joins TRBV20-1 and TRBJ2-7; possible D gene TRBD1, 6 bases. Germline lookup yields CDR1 DFQATT and CDR2 SNEGSKA (reference sequence). The ends were cut back, 5 bases at V and 6 bases at J, with 11 bases in the middle. The CDR3 is 11 residues long. CDR3: CSAFTGFEQYF. The DNA of the CDR3 is TGCAGTGCTTTCACAGGGTTCGAGCAGTACTTC.

Comment on this clone: Different DNA sequences within this sample yield the same CDR3. The chain joins TRBV6-5 to TRBJ1-1, with D tentatively TRBD1 (6 bases). V was cut by 2 bases and J by 7 bases, with 8 bases left in between. Germline V gene data show CDR1 as MNHEY and CDR2 as SVGAGI. The CDR3 spans 12 residues. CDR3 in amino acids: CASSYRGGEAFF. The CDR3, as DNA: TGTGCCAGCAGTTACAGGGGGGGTGAAGCTTTCTTT.

The gene calls are TRBV7-2 and TRBJ2-1; 8 nucleotides agree with TRBD2. Per the germline V gene, CDR1 is SGHTA and CDR2 is FQGNSA. Trimming at V came to 2 bases and at J to 4 bases, leaving 4 bases not matched to a gene. CDR3 length equals 15 residues. The CDR3 coding sequence is TGTGCCAGCAGCTTATTAGCTAGCGGGTACAATGAGCAGTTCTTC. Its translation is CASSLLASGYNEQFF.

The chain has TRBV6-2 or TRBV6-3 and TRBJ2-7; D gene unclear. Trimming removed 0 bases at V and 4 bases at J, with 7 bases between. This CDR3 is built from 13 residues. CDR1 and CDR2 (germline): MNHEY, SVGEGT. The CDR3 nucleotides are TGTGCCAGCAGTTACTCGAATCAGTACGAGCAGTACTTC. Protein product: CASSYSNQYEQYF.

The rearrangement joins TRBV7-2 to TRBJ2-3; D is perhaps TRBD2 (6 bases). Looked up from germline, CDR1 is SGHTA and CDR2 is FQGNSA. The CDR3 consists of 15 residues. Between the trimmed V and J ends, which lost 5 bases and 4 bases, there was a span of 16 bases. The CDR3 loop reads CASSLRLVGSDTQYF. The CDR3 region has the DNA TGTGCCAGCAGCCTAAGACTAGTGGGGTCAGATACGCAGTATTTT.

The rearrangement links TRBV18 to TRBJ2-3; 14 nucleotides align to TRBD2. Germline V gene lookup returns CDR1 KGHSH and CDR2 LQKENI. The V gene end was trimmed by 3 bases and the J gene end by 2 bases; junction bases not matched to a gene: 10. This CDR3 comprises 19 residues. This CDR3 is CASSPRLAGGPGVTDTQYF. CDR3 nucleotides: TGTGCCAGCTCACCGCGACTAGCGGGAGGGCCGGGGGTCACAGATACGCAGTATTTT.

In its sample, this clone was seen once. The chain couples TRBV29-1 to TRBJ2-2; D remains ambiguous. Trimming removed 3 bases at V and 1 base at J, with 6 bases between. This CDR3 has 13 amino acids. Germline loops: CDR1 SQVTM, CDR2 ANQGSEA. CDR3 region: CSVDSGNTGELFF. The CDR3 region has the DNA TGCAGCGTTGATTCCGGGAACACCGGGGAGCTGTTTTTT.

The rearrangement joins TRBV4-3 to TRBJ1-2; TRBD1 matches at 8 bases. The CDR3 totals 15 residues. V trimming: 0 bases; J trimming: 4 bases; junction bases outside the gene matches: 4. Germline CDR1 LGHNA, CDR2 YSLEER. In DNA form, the CDR3 reads TGCGCCAGCAGCCAAGATTGGGGGACAGGCTATGGCTACACCTTC. Translation gives CASSQDWGTGYGYTF.

The genes are TRBV6-5 and TRBJ2-1; the D is unclear. Germline CDR1 reads MNHEY; CDR2 reads SVGAGI. The CDR3 is 16 amino acids. V lost 2 bases to trimming and J lost 7 bases, with 18 bases between them. The DNA for the CDR3 is TGTGCCAGCAGTTACCGTAACTTTGGGCCCGCTAATGAGCAGTTCTTC. This sequence encodes CASSYRNFGPANEQFF.

This rearrangement joins TRBV7-9 to TRBJ2-3, with D possibly matching TRBD2 (6 bases). Germline V gene lookup returns CDR1 SEHNR and CDR2 FQNEAQ (reference sequence). The V and J ends lost 1 base and 6 bases respectively, with 20 bases between them. The CDR3 sequence is 17 residues long. As DNA, the CDR3 is TGTGCCAGCAGCTTAGGTGTTACCGGGACTGTTTCGGATACGCAGTATTTT. Protein sequence: CASSLGVTGTVSDTQYF. The full variable domain, completed using reference TRBV7-9 and TRBJ2-3, is DTGVSQNPRHKITKRGQNVTFRCDPISEHNRLYWYRQTLGQGPEFLTYFQNEAQLEKSRLLSDRFSAERPKGSFSTLEIQRTEQGDSAMYLCASSLGVTGTVSDTQYFGPGTRLTVL.